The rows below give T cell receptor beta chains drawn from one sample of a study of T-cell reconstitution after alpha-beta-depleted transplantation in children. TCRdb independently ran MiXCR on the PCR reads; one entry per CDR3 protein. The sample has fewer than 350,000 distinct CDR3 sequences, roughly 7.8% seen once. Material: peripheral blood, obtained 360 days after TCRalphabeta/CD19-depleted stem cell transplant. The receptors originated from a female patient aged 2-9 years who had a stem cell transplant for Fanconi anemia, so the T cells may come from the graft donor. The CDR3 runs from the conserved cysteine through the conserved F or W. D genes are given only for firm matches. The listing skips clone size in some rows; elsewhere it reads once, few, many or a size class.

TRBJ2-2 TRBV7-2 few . TGTGCCAGCAGCTTACCGAGTCCCGCGAACACCGGGGAGCTGTTTTTT CASSLPSPANTGELFF
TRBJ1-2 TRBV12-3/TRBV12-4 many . TGTGCCAGCAGTTTCACCGGGAGGGGATTGTATTCTGGCTACACCTTC CASSFTGRGLYSGYTF
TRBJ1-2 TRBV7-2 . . TGTGCCAGCAGTAATAGGGGAGGCAGAAGATATAACTATGGCTACACCTTC CASSNRGGRRYNYGYTF
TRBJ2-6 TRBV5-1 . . TGCGCCAGCAGCTTGGGGGGGCGCACTGGGGCCAACGTCCTGACTTTC CASSLGGRTGANVLTF
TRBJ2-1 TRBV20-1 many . TGCAGTGCTAGTGTAGCGGCGTACAATGAGCAGTTCTTC CSASVAAYNEQFF
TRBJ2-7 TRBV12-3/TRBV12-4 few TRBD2 TGTGCCAGCAGTTTACCCTCCGGGACTAACTCCTACGAGCAGTACTTC CASSLPSGTNSYEQYF
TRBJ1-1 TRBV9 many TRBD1 TGTGCCAGCGGGACAGCCAGGGAGAACACTGAAGCTTTCTTT CASGTARENTEAFF
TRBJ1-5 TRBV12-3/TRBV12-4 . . TGTGCCAGCAGTTTAGAACGATCGAATCAGCCCCAGCATTTT CASSLERSNQPQHF
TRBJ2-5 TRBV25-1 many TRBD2 TGTGCCAGCAGTGGACTAGCGGGGGAAGGGACCCAGTACTTC CASSGLAGEGTQYF
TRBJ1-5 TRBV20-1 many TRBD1 TGCAGTGCTGAGACAGGGTATAGCAATCAGCCCCAGCATTTT CSAETGYSNQPQHF
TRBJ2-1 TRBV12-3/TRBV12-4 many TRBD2 TGTGCCAGCAGTTTTGGGGTAGGACTAGCGGCCTACAATGAGCAGTTCTTC CASSFGVGLAAYNEQFF
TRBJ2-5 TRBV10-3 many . TGTGCCATCAGTGCGCGTTGGGAGGAGACCCAGTACTTC CAISARWEETQYF
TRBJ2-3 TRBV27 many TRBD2 TGTGCCAGCAGTTTAGCGGGGGGGCCTTTAGGTACGCAGTATTTT CASSLAGGPLGTQYF
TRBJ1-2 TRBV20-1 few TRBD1 TGCAGTGCTAGAGAGGGGCAGGGGGCTCGTGGCTACACCTTC CSAREGQGARGYTF
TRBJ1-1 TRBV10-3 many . TGTGCCATCAGTGAGGGCCCCGGGTTTGATATGAACACTGAAGCTTTCTTT CAISEGPGFDMNTEAFF
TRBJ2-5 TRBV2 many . TGTGCCAGCAGTCGAACCACAGGTTTGCAAGAGACCCAGTACTTC CASSRTTGLQETQYF
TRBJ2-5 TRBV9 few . TGTGCCAGCAGCCCGGACCCGCAAGAGACCCAGTACTTC CASSPDPQETQYF
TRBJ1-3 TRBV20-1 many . TGCAGTGCTAGACTCGCACTCAACTCTGGAAACACCATATATTTT CSARLALNSGNTIYF
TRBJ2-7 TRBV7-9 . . TGTGCCAGCAGCTTCGAGGGCCTCGAGCAGTACTTC CASSFEGLEQYF
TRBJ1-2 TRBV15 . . TGTGCCACCAGCAGAGACCGGTTGACTGGCTACACCTTC CATSRDRLTGYTF
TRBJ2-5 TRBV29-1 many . TGCAGCGTTGGCACAGCAAAAGAGACCCAGTACTTC CSVGTAKETQYF
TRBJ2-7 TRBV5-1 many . TGCGCCAGCAGCGAAGTCCCAGGGGTTCACGAGCAGTACTTC CASSEVPGVHEQYF
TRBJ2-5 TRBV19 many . TGTGCCAGTAGTATGGGTCTTGCGCCAGAAGAGACCCAGTACTTC CASSMGLAPEETQYF
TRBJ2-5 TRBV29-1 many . TGCAGCGTTGAAATTGGGCAAGAGACCCAGTACTTC CSVEIGQETQYF
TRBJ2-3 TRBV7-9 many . TGTGCCAGCAGCTTAGTCGAGGGGAGGAATACGCAGTATTTT CASSLVEGRNTQYF
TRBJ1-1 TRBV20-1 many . TGCAGTGCTAGCGGACAGATGAACACTGAAGCTTTCTTT CSASGQMNTEAFF
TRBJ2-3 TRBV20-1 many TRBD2 TGCAGTGCTACCAAGACTAGCCCAGATACGCAGTATTTT CSATKTSPDTQYF
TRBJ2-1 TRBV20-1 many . TGCAGTGCTTCCGCAACATACAATGAGCAGTTCTTC CSASATYNEQFF
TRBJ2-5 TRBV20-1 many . TGCAGTGCTAGAGAGGGACAGGGGACTAGCGGGACCCAGTACTTC CSAREGQGTSGTQYF
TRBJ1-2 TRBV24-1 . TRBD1 TGTGCCACCAGTGATTTCTCAGGGACAGGAGATACCTATGGCTACACCTTC CATSDFSGTGDTYGYTF
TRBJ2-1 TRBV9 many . TGTGCCAGCAGCGTAGACGACCGGGTGTACGATGAGCAGTTCTTC CASSVDDRVYDEQFF
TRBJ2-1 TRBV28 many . TGTGCCAGCAGTTTATTCGGGGGCTACAATGAGCAGTTCTTC CASSLFGGYNEQFF
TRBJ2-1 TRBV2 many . TGTGCCAGCACAAATACAGGGGGGGCATTCAATGAGCAGTTCTTC CASTNTGGAFNEQFF
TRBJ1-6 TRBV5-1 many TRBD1 TGCGCCAGCAGCTTGGTCCAGGGGGATAATTCACCCCTCCACTTT CASSLVQGDNSPLHF
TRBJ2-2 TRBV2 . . TGTGCCAGCCGTGAGGAGAACACCGGGGAGCTGTTTTTT CASREENTGELFF
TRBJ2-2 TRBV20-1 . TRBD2 TGCAGTGCTGGACTAGAGGTGAACGCCGGGGAGCTGTTTTTT CSAGLEVNAGELFF
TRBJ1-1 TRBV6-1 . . TGTGCCAGCGGCTTCCGGGACACTTCCAAAGCTTTCTTT CASGFRDTSKAFF
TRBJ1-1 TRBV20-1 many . TGCAGTGCTAGGCGGACCGGGGGTACTGAAGCTTTCTTT CSARRTGGTEAFF
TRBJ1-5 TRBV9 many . TGTGCCAGCAGCGTAGAACCCGGGGGCAATCAGCCCCAGCATTTT CASSVEPGGNQPQHF
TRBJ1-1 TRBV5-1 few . TGCGCCAGCAGCTCGAAGGTTTCGGTGGATTGGAACACTGAAGCTTTCTTT CASSSKVSVDWNTEAFF
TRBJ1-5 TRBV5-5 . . TGTGCCAGCAGTTCGGTGGGCAGGCTCGGAAATAGCAATCAGCCCCAGCATTTT CASSSVGRLGNSNQPQHF
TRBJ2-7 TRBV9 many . TGTGCCAGCACCCCCCCATACCCTGCCAATTACTACGAGCAGTACTTC CASTPPYPANYYEQYF
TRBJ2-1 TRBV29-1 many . TGCAGCGCCCCCCGCGCGGAATCCTACAATGAGCAGTTCTTC CSAPRAESYNEQFF
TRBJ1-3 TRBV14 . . TGTGCCAGCAGCCACCGGGCCGCCCTTATCGGAAACACCATATATTTT CASSHRAALIGNTIYF
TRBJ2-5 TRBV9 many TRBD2 TGTGCCAGCAGCTTCGGGACTAGCGGGAGTGAGACCCAGTACTTC CASSFGTSGSETQYF
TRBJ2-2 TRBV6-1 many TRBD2 TGTGCCAGCACGATCGGTAGCGGGACCGGGGAGCTGTTTTTT CASTIGSGTGELFF
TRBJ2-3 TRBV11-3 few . TGTGCCAGCAGCTTGAATGGTTGGGACGCCACAGATACGCAGTATTTT CASSLNGWDATDTQYF
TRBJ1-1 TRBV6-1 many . TGTGCCAGCAGTCAAAGGTCGAACGCTTACACTGAAGCTTTCTTT CASSQRSNAYTEAFF
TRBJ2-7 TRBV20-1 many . TGCAGTGCTAGAGCTGGGTACGAGCAGTACTTC CSARAGYEQYF
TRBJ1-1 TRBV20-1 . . TGCAGTGCTACCCGAGAGGGGAGCGGCACTGAAGCTTTCTTT CSATREGSGTEAFF
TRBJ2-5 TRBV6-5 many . TGTGCCAGCAGTAAGGGTGGGACCCAGTACTTC CASSKGGTQYF
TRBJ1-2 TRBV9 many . TGTGCCAGCAGCGTAGGACAACAGCCTGGGGGCTACACCTTC CASSVGQQPGGYTF
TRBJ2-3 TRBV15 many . TGTGCCACCAGCTTGGGGACCCTAGATACGCAGTATTTT CATSLGTLDTQYF
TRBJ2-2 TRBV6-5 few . TGTGCCAGCAGTTACTCGGGAGAGACCGGGGAGCTGTTTTTT CASSYSGETGELFF